A single sample gave rise to the 14 T cell receptor beta chains below, sequenced in a study of early T cells in non-severe SARS-CoV-2 infection. TCRdb reanalysed the 5' RACE reads using MiXCR and keeps one entry per CDR3 protein. The table records 80,000 to 95,000 distinct CDR3 sequences, around 17% of them present only once. Sequencing was performed on whole blood, taken at baseline. The receptors here all came from an adult who was a healthcare worker with PCR-confirmed SARS-CoV-2 infection or an uninfected control (not recorded which).

This clonotype has more than one count but fewer than ten. The chain couples TRBV7-3 to TRBJ2-3, with 12 bases that match TRBD2. The CDR3 length is 16 residues. Trimming removed 6 bases from V and 6 bases from J; junction bases left unmatched: 10. Germline CDR1 is SGHTA and CDR2 is FQGTGA. The CDR3: CASSPQTSGSIDTQYF. The CDR3 DNA sequence: TGTGCCAGCAGTCCGCAGACTAGCGGGAGTATCGATACGCAGTATTTT.

Only a few counts were recorded for this clonotype. The chain has TRBV28 and TRBJ2-3; 7 positions match TRBD2. The germline gives CDR1 MDHEN, CDR2 SYDVKM. The CDR3 loop spans 15 amino acids. The trim removed 3 bases at V and 2 bases at J, leaving 5 bases unmatched. The CDR3 nucleotides read TGTGCCAGCAGTTTGAGCGGGGCCCACACAGATACGCAGTATTTT. This sequence encodes CASSLSGAHTDTQYF.

This clonotype was seen ten or more times. The chain is built from TRBV2 and TRBJ2-1; no clear D. Trimming stripped 2 bases from V and 8 bases from J, with 16 bases between. The CDR3 sequence is 15 residues long. Germline values: CDR1 SNHLY, CDR2 FYNNEI. CDR3 protein: CASSEPRESSDEQFF. CDR3 DNA sequence: TGTGCCAGCAGTGAACCCCGCGAAAGCTCCGATGAGCAGTTCTTC.

In this sample, this clonotype turned up a few times. The V and J genes are TRBV10-3 and TRBJ1-4; weak D call: TRBD1 (6 bases). The V end lost 9 bases, the J end lost 7 bases, and 18 bases lay between the germline ends. This CDR3 is 14 amino acids long. Germline CDR1 reads ENHRY; CDR2 reads SYGVKD. CDR3 coding DNA: TGTGCCATATCCGCACAGGGAGAAGGTGAAAAACTGTTTTTT. It encodes CAISAQGEGEKLFF.

There are a few counts of this clonotype. This chain joins TRBV5-4 and TRBJ2-7, with 7 bases fitting TRBD1. CDR1 is SGHNT and CDR2 is YYREEE in the germline V gene (reference sequence). The trim removed 2 bases at V and 4 bases at J, leaving 9 bases unmatched. This CDR3 contains 15 residues. In nucleotides, the CDR3 is TGTGCCAGCAGCTTAGGTCCGGGACAGATGTACGAGCAGTACTTC. Protein: CASSLGPGQMYEQYF.

This clonotype has only one observation. The chain couples TRBV12-2 to TRBJ2-7; TRBD1 is the table's D call and was not checked against the DNA. TRBV12-2 has pseudogene status. This CDR3 has 15 amino acids. CDR3 DNA: TGTGCAAGTCGCGTTATCGACAGGAAGGGGTACGAGCAGTACTTC. This codes for CASRVIDRKGYEQYF.

At least ten counts were recorded for this clonotype. V and J are TRBV3-1 and TRBJ2-5; a possible D gene is TRBD1 (7 bases). The length of the CDR3 is 16 residues. Germline V gene sequence: CDR1 LGHDT, CDR2 YNNKEL (reference sequence). Trimming shortened V by 0 bases and J by 4 bases, and 15 bases separated the two germline ends. CDR3 sequence (DNA): TGTGCCAGCAGCCAAGATCCCCCAGGGGGAGGAGAGACCCAGTACTTC. Amino acid sequence: CASSQDPPGGGETQYF.

The table lists this clonotype with a few counts. The chain combines TRBV12-3 or TRBV12-4 with TRBJ2-5; 9 bases are shared with TRBD2. V shed 4 bases and J 3 bases; nucleotides not matched to a gene: 6. The CDR3 extends over 15 amino acids. The CDR3 sequence: CASSWVAGAKETQYF. The CDR3 bases are TGTGCCAGCAGTTGGGTAGCGGGAGCCAAAGAGACCCAGTACTTC.

This clonotype was detected a few times. This chain links TRBV11-2 with TRBJ2-6; D is undetermined. The CDR3 is 18 amino acids. V was pared by 5 bases and J by 1 base, with 18 bases between. Germline-derived CDR1 and CDR2 are SGHAT and FQNNGV. The CDR3 protein is CASSPAFLRVSGANVLTF. The CDR3 coding sequence is TGTGCCAGCAGCCCGGCTTTTTTAAGGGTGTCTGGGGCCAACGTCCTGACTTTC.

This clonotype has just a few counts. V and J are TRBV4-3 and TRBJ2-7, with D possibly TRBD1 on 6 matching bases. V dropped 0 bases and J dropped 3 bases, with 12 bases sitting between them. The CDR3 extends over 15 amino acids. Germline V gene sequence: CDR1 LGHNA, CDR2 YSLEER. CDR3 in amino acids: CASSQERGTLYEQYF. CDR3 DNA: TGCGCCAGCAGCCAAGAGAGGGGGACCCTCTACGAGCAGTACTTC.

The table lists this clonotype with a few counts. The gene calls are TRBV5-1 and TRBJ1-2; D unresolved. Germline CDR1 and CDR2: SGHRS and YFSETQ. V dropped 7 bases and J dropped 3 bases, with 16 bases sitting between them. The CDR3 totals 14 residues. CDR3 sequence: CASSNGTSHYGYTF. The CDR3 region has the DNA TGCGCCAGCTCCAACGGCACTTCCCACTATGGCTACACCTTC.

The chain is built from TRBV9 and TRBJ2-3, with 7 bases fitting TRBD2. The length of the CDR3 is 13 residues. The germline gives CDR1 SGDLS, CDR2 YYNGEE. The V and J ends lost 7 bases and 4 bases, in that order; junction bases with no gene match: 6. The CDR3 reads CASSAGAPDTQYF. The CDR3 DNA reads as TGTGCCAGCTCTGCGGGAGCCCCAGATACGCAGTATTTT.

The table lists this clonotype with a few counts. The chain couples TRBV12-3 or TRBV12-4 to TRBJ2-3, with D possibly being TRBD1 (7 bases). The germline V and J ends were trimmed by 5 bases and 8 bases, with 14 bases remaining between them. The CDR3 is 13 residues long. The CDR3 coding sequence is TGTGCCAGCAGTCCAGGGGGGAGAAGTACGCAGTATTTT. This encodes CASSPGGRSTQYF.

This clonotype was picked up a small number of times. The chain joins TRBV6-2 or TRBV6-3 to TRBJ2-1; D call uncertain. Trimming pared 7 bases from V and 0 bases from J, leaving 16 bases between. This CDR3 region has 16 residues. The germline V gene has CDR1 MNHEY and CDR2 SVGEGT. The CDR3: CASTPELPSSYNEQFF. CDR3 sequence (DNA): TGTGCCAGCACCCCAGAACTACCCAGCTCCTACAATGAGCAGTTCTTC.